These T cell receptor beta chains were read from a single sample in a study of cytomegalovirus exposure and HLA in healthy donors. The protocol was immunoSEQ multiplex PCR, while the TCRdb copy is restricted to in-frame clones and leaves out a portion. The table lists hundreds of thousands of clones, roughly 84% of them singletons, with around 11% in the top ten. What was sequenced was PBMCs. Receptors originate from a man between 18 and 35 years old in good health and CMV-seropositive. Each CDR3 is given with its conserved first and last residue. Fields, in order: J gene, D gene, clone size, V gene, CDR3 DNA, CDR3 protein. D genes are given only for firm matches. Rows may omit the clone size; those that give it use once, few, many or a size class.

J gene: TRBJ2-1; D gene: TRBD2; clone size: NA; V gene: TRBV10-3; CDR3 DNA: TGTGCCATCAGTGAGTCACTAGCGGGAGTGAACAATGAGCAGTTCTTC; CDR3 protein: CAISESLAGVNNEQFF
J gene: TRBJ1-2; D gene: TRBD1; clone size: few; V gene: TRBV5-1; CDR3 DNA: TGCGCCAGCAGCTCGATGGACAGGTTCTATGGCTACACCTTC; CDR3 protein: CASSSMDRFYGYTF
J gene: TRBJ2-1; D gene: TRBD2; clone size: NA; V gene: TRBV5-1; CDR3 DNA: TGCGCCAGCAACTTAGCGGGAGGGACCTACAATGAGCAGTTCTTC; CDR3 protein: CASNLAGGTYNEQFF
J gene: TRBJ1-1; D gene: NA; clone size: NA; V gene: TRBV19; CDR3 DNA: TGTGCCAGTAGTATAAGGAGGAGTAGAGCTTTCTTT; CDR3 protein: CASSIRRSRAFF
J gene: TRBJ2-3; D gene: NA; clone size: NA; V gene: TRBV6-1; CDR3 DNA: TGTGCCAGCAGTTCTCCCCCTGGGGGCCAAGATACGCAGTATTTT; CDR3 protein: CASSSPPGGQDTQYF
J gene: TRBJ1-1; D gene: TRBD1; clone size: NA; V gene: TRBV5-4; CDR3 DNA: TGTGCCAGCAGCTTGAATCGGGACAGGGTTTCTGAAGCTTTCTTT; CDR3 protein: CASSLNRDRVSEAFF
J gene: TRBJ2-5; D gene: NA; clone size: once; V gene: TRBV28; CDR3 DNA: TGTGCCAGCAGTTTTGGTGGCAGGAGGGAGACCCAGTACTTC; CDR3 protein: CASSFGGRRETQYF
J gene: TRBJ2-3; D gene: NA; clone size: NA; V gene: TRBV29-1; CDR3 DNA: TGCAGCGTTGAAGAGGAAGGGGCAGGCACAGATACGCAGTATTTT; CDR3 protein: CSVEEEGAGTDTQYF
J gene: TRBJ2-1; D gene: NA; clone size: NA; V gene: TRBV19; CDR3 DNA: TGTGCCAGTAGTGGGGCCGTTAGCTCCTACAATGAGCAGTTCTTC; CDR3 protein: CASSGAVSSYNEQFF
J gene: TRBJ1-2; D gene: TRBD1; clone size: NA; V gene: TRBV19; CDR3 DNA: TGTGCCAGTAGTACAGGGGGCCGGGGCTACACCTTC; CDR3 protein: CASSTGGRGYTF
J gene: TRBJ1-2; D gene: NA; clone size: NA; V gene: TRBV10-3; CDR3 DNA: TGTGCCATCAGTGAGTCGACGCAGAGTTATGGCTACACCTTC; CDR3 protein: CAISESTQSYGYTF
J gene: TRBJ2-7; D gene: NA; clone size: NA; V gene: TRBV6-1; CDR3 DNA: TGTGCCAGCAGCCAAACAGGGTCCTACGAGCAGTACTTC; CDR3 protein: CASSQTGSYEQYF
J gene: TRBJ2-3; D gene: TRBD2; clone size: NA; V gene: TRBV5-1; CDR3 DNA: TGCGCCAGCAGCTTGGCTTACGAAGGACTAGCGGCCAGCACAGATACGCAGTATTTT; CDR3 protein: CASSLAYEGLAASTDTQYF
J gene: TRBJ1-2; D gene: TRBD1; clone size: few; V gene: TRBV4-3; CDR3 DNA: TGCGCCAGCAGCCCGTTGGCAGGGGGCTATGGCTACACCTTC; CDR3 protein: CASSPLAGGYGYTF
J gene: TRBJ2-7; D gene: NA; clone size: NA; V gene: TRBV7-8; CDR3 DNA: TGTGCCAGCAGCGACCAGGGAGTTATGTACTTC; CDR3 protein: CASSDQGVMYF
J gene: TRBJ2-5; D gene: NA; clone size: NA; V gene: TRBV7-9; CDR3 DNA: TGTGCCAGCAGCTTAGCGAAGTTCCAAGAGACCCAGTACTTC; CDR3 protein: CASSLAKFQETQYF
J gene: TRBJ2-1; D gene: NA; clone size: NA; V gene: TRBV28; CDR3 DNA: TGTGCCAGCAGTTTTTCGGAGGGCGATGAGCAGTTCTTC; CDR3 protein: CASSFSEGDEQFF
J gene: TRBJ1-1; D gene: NA; clone size: NA; V gene: TRBV2; CDR3 DNA: TGTGCCAGCAGTCAGGGTGAAGCTTTCTTT; CDR3 protein: CASSQGEAFF
J gene: TRBJ2-5; D gene: NA; clone size: NA; V gene: TRBV5-6; CDR3 DNA: TGTGCCAGCAGCCTGGGTCTTGCGGGAGAGACCCAGTACTTC; CDR3 protein: CASSLGLAGETQYF
J gene: TRBJ1-4; D gene: NA; clone size: NA; V gene: TRBV18; CDR3 DNA: TGTGCCAGCTCACCACGCAGGGACGAGGAAAAACTGTTTTTT; CDR3 protein: CASSPRRDEEKLFF
J gene: TRBJ2-7; D gene: NA; clone size: NA; V gene: TRBV5-4; CDR3 DNA: TGTGCCAGCAGCTTGGAACCAATCTACGAGCAGTACTTC; CDR3 protein: CASSLEPIYEQYF
J gene: TRBJ2-5; D gene: TRBD1; clone size: NA; V gene: TRBV6-1; CDR3 DNA: TGTGCCAGCGGTAACAGGGGGCAGTGGACCCAGTACTTC; CDR3 protein: CASGNRGQWTQYF
J gene: TRBJ2-3; D gene: NA; clone size: few; V gene: TRBV5-1; CDR3 DNA: TGCGCCAGCAGCTTGGCCGGGCAGCCTAGCACAGATACGCAGTATTTT; CDR3 protein: CASSLAGQPSTDTQYF
J gene: TRBJ2-7; D gene: NA; clone size: few; V gene: TRBV7-2; CDR3 DNA: TGTGCCAGCAGCTTTACGGCGGGGTCGGGGTACGAGCAGTACTTC; CDR3 protein: CASSFTAGSGYEQYF
J gene: TRBJ1-1; D gene: TRBD1; clone size: NA; V gene: TRBV6-6; CDR3 DNA: TGTGCCAGCAGTCACCAGGGGGCTAGGGACACTGAAGCTTTCTTT; CDR3 protein: CASSHQGARDTEAFF
J gene: TRBJ2-7; D gene: TRBD1; clone size: NA; V gene: TRBV5-6; CDR3 DNA: TGTGCCAGCAGCGGACAGGGGGCTGGCGAGCAGTACTTC; CDR3 protein: CASSGQGAGEQYF
J gene: TRBJ2-2; D gene: NA; clone size: NA; V gene: TRBV4-1; CDR3 DNA: TGCGCCAGCAGGATAAGGGAAGGGAACACCGGGGAGCTGTTTTTT; CDR3 protein: CASRIREGNTGELFF
J gene: TRBJ2-7; D gene: NA; clone size: NA; V gene: TRBV5-5; CDR3 DNA: TGTGCCAGCACCCCGGCAGCCGATTTCTACGAGCAGTACTTC; CDR3 protein: CASTPAADFYEQYF
J gene: TRBJ1-4; D gene: TRBD1; clone size: NA; V gene: TRBV7-9; CDR3 DNA: TGTGCCAGCAGTCTCACTATCGGGACAGTCAATGAAAAACTGTTTTTT; CDR3 protein: CASSLTIGTVNEKLFF
J gene: TRBJ2-7; D gene: TRBD2; clone size: NA; V gene: TRBV28; CDR3 DNA: TGTGCCAGCAGTTCAATAGCGGGGGGAAGCTCCTACGAGCAGTACTTC; CDR3 protein: CASSSIAGGSSYEQYF
J gene: TRBJ2-5; D gene: TRBD2; clone size: NA; V gene: TRBV14; CDR3 DNA: TGTGCCAGCAGCCGGGGAGGGCAAGAGACCCAGTACTTC; CDR3 protein: CASSRGGQETQYF
J gene: TRBJ1-1; D gene: NA; clone size: NA; V gene: TRBV27; CDR3 DNA: TGTGCCAGCAGCCCCAGGACAGCCTACACTGAAGCTTTCTTT; CDR3 protein: CASSPRTAYTEAFF
J gene: TRBJ2-5; D gene: TRBD1; clone size: NA; V gene: TRBV7-2; CDR3 DNA: TGTGCCAGCACCGTACTGAGAAAGGCGGGACAGGGTATGGAGACCCAGTACTTC; CDR3 protein: CASTVLRKAGQGMETQYF
J gene: TRBJ2-7; D gene: NA; clone size: NA; V gene: TRBV5-4; CDR3 DNA: TGTGCCAGCAGCCGTTCGATGGGGCCTTACGAGCAGTACTTC; CDR3 protein: CASSRSMGPYEQYF
J gene: TRBJ1-1; D gene: NA; clone size: NA; V gene: TRBV5-4; CDR3 DNA: TGTGCCAGCAGCCCCCGGACAGTGAACACTGAAGCTTTCTTT; CDR3 protein: CASSPRTVNTEAFF
J gene: TRBJ2-7; D gene: TRBD1; clone size: NA; V gene: TRBV5-4; CDR3 DNA: TGTGCCAGCAGCCCGGGACAGGGAATACGAACGACCTACGAGCAGTACTTC; CDR3 protein: CASSPGQGIRTTYEQYF